Each of the 8 T cell receptor beta chains below was sequenced from the same sample in a study of tumor-infiltrating lymphocytes in primary liver carcinoma. Priming with a constant-region primer yielded TCR beta cDNA from about 500 ng total RNA. Slightly modified ARM-PCR with three nested multiplex PCR rounds yielded TCR beta libraries. The first two PCR rounds used TRBV1-TRBV30 forward primers with a C-beta reverse primer, around 10 cycles each. One entry per CDR3 protein, called by TCRdb with MiXCR from the multiplex PCR reads. The data show about 320,000 distinct CDR3 sequences, 50% to 70% seen once. Out of unsorted whole blood came the blood RNA, and germline DNA was extracted as well. The sequenced material came from peripheral blood. The origin of the receptors is a man aged 40-55 years with primary liver carcinoma and hepatitis B virus infection.

This clonotype has just a few counts. The CDR3, as DNA: TGCGCCAGCAGCAAGGGACCCACCGGGGAGCTGTTTTTT. It yields the protein CASSKGPTGELFF. The chain uses TRBV5-1 and TRBJ2-2; the D gene could be TRBD1 or TRBD2 (5 bases each). Trimming left V 4 bases short and J 4 bases short, with 8 bases between. CDR3 length: 13 residues. Looked up from germline, CDR1 is SGHRS and CDR2 is YFSETQ.

Of note for this clonotype: This may stem from a read error, because a much larger clone lies one nucleotide away. V is TRBV10-3 and J is TRBJ2-7; D not resolved. V lost 0 bases to trimming and J lost 9 bases, with 6 bases between them. CDR1 and CDR2 (germline): ENHRY, SYGVKD. CDR3 length equals 11 residues. CDR3 sequence: CAISESAVQYF. For the CDR3, the DNA is TGTGCCATCAGTGAGTCGGCCGTGCAGTACTTC.

Concerning this clonotype itself: A much larger clone lies a single base off, so this may be a read error. V and J are TRBV6-1 and TRBJ1-2; D ambiguous. V lost 2 bases, J lost 7 bases, and 14 bases lay in between. CDR1 MNHNS and CDR2 SASEGT come from the germline V gene. This CDR3 has 14 amino acids. The CDR3 loop is CASSELKSAFGYTF. The CDR3 DNA reads TGTGCCAGCAGTGAACTCAAGAGCGCCTTTGGCTACACCTTC.

This clonotype was detected once. At one end the junction does not follow the germline gene, possibly because of a read error. The CDR3 reads CASSESHGTYGYTF. CDR3 nucleotides: TGTGCTAGCAGTGAAAGTCACGGAACCTATGGCTACACCTTC. The chain is built from TRBV6-1 and TRBJ1-2, with D unclear. This CDR3 contains 14 residues. CDR1 is MNHNS and CDR2 is SASEGT in the germline V gene.

Comment on this clonotype: This may come from a read error, since a much larger clone is one base off. The chain has TRBV6-1 and TRBJ1-2; 7 positions agree with TRBD1. Germline V gives CDR1 MNHNS, CDR2 SASEGT. CDR3 length: 13 amino acids. CDR3 in amino acids: CASSETGNYGCTF. The CDR3 coding sequence is TGTGCCAGCAGTGAGACAGGGAACTATGGCTGCACCTTC.

The chain uses TRBV21-1 and TRBJ1-1. TRBV21-1 is marked as a pseudogene. The CDR3 is made up of 14 amino acids. The CDR3 bases are TGTGCCAGCAGCGAGCGGGGCCGTACCACTGAGGCTTTCTTT. It encodes CASSERGRTTEAFF.

Of note for this clonotype: This CDR3 fails to terminate in the conserved phenylalanine or tryptophan, so it likely reflects a read error. The chain uses TRBV11-1 and TRBJ2-2; D is ambiguous. CDR1 is SGHAT and CDR2 is FQDESV in the germline V gene (reference sequence). The CDR3 loop spans 14 amino acids. The ends were cut back, 5 bases at V and 0 bases at J, with 7 bases in the middle. Written as DNA, the CDR3 is TGTGCCAGCAGCCGAGATTCGAACACCGGGGAGCTGTTTTCC. Its translation is CASSRDSNTGELFS.

A remark on this clonotype: A junction end diverges from the germline sequence, so it may reflect a read error. The chain recombines TRBV11-2 with TRBJ1-1, with D perhaps matching TRBD1 (5 bases). Germline V CDR1 and CDR2: SGHAT, FQNNGV. This CDR3 contains 14 residues. The CDR3 DNA reads TGTGCCAGCGGGTTGACAAGCGTGGACACTGAAGCTTTGTTT. It encodes CASGLTSVDTEALF.